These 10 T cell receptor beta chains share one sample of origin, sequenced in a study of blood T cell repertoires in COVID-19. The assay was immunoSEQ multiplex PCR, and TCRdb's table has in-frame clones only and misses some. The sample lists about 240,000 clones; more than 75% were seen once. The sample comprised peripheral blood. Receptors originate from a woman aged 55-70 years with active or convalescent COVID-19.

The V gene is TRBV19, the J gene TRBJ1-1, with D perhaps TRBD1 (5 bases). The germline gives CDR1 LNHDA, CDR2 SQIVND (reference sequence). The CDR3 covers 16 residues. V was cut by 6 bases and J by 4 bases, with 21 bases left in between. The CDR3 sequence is CASRSPLDLRGTEAFF. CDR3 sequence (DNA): TGTGCCAGTAGGTCGCCACTGGACCTAAGGGGCACTGAAGCTTTCTTT.

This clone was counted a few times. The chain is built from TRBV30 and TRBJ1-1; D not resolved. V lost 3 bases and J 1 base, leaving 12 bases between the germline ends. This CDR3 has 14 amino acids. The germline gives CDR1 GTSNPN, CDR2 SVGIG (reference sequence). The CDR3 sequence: CAWRFFGSNTEAFF. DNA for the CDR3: TGTGCCTGGAGATTTTTCGGGTCGAACACTGAAGCTTTCTTT.

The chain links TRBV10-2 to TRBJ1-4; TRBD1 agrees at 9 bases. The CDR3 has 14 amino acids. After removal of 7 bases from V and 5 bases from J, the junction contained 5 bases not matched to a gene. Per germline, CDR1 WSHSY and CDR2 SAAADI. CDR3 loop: CASTPGTGNEKLFF. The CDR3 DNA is TGCGCCAGCACGCCGGGGACAGGGAATGAAAAACTGTTTTTT.

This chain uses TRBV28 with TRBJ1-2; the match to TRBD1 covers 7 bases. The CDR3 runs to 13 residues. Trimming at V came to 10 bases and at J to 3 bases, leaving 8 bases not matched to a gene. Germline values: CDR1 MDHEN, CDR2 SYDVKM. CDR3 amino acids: CATGDSHYYGYTF. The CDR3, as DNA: TGTGCCACCGGGGACAGCCATTACTATGGCTACACCTTC.

Here the CDR3 DNA reads TGTGCCAGCAGTGACCCGACAGATTGGGGCTACACCTTC. As protein: CASSDPTDWGYTF. This chain connects TRBV6-2 or TRBV6-3 to TRBJ1-2, with D perhaps TRBD1 (5 bases). CDR1 and CDR2 from the germline V gene are MNHEY and SVGEGT. The ends were cut back, 5 bases at V and 8 bases at J, with 15 bases in the middle. The CDR3 spans 13 residues.

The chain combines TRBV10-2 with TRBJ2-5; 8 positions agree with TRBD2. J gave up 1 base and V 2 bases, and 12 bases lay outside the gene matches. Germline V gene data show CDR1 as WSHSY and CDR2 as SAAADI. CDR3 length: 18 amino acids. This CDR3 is CASSEGEWLAGIQETQYF. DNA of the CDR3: TGCGCCAGCAGTGAGGGGGAGTGGCTAGCGGGTATCCAAGAGACCCAGTACTTC.

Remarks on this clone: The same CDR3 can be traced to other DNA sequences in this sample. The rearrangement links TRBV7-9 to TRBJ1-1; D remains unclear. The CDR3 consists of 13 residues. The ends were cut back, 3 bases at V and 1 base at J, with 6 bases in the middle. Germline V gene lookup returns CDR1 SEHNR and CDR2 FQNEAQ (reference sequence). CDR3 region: CASSLRPNTEAFF. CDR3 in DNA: TGTGCCAGCAGCTTGAGGCCGAACACTGAAGCTTTCTTT.

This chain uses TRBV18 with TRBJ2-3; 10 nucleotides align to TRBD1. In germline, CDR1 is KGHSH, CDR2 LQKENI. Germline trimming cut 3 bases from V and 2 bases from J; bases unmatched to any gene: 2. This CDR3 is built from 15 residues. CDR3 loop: CASSPGQGITDTQYF. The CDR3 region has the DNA TGTGCCAGCTCACCGGGACAGGGGATCACAGATACGCAGTATTTT.

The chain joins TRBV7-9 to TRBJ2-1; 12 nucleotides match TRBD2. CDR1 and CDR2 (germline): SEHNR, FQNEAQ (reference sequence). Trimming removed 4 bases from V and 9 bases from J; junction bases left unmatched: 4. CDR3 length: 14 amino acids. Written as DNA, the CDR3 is TGTGCCAGCAGCTACGGACTAGCGGGGACTGAGCAGTTCTTC. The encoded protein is CASSYGLAGTEQFF.

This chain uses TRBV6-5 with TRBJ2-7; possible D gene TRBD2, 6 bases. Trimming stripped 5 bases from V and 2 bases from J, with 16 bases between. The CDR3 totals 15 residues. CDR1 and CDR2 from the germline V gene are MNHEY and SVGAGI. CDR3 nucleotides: TGTGCCAGCAGTCGGGACCGGAGGGAAACCTACGAGCAGTACTTC. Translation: CASSRDRRETYEQYF.